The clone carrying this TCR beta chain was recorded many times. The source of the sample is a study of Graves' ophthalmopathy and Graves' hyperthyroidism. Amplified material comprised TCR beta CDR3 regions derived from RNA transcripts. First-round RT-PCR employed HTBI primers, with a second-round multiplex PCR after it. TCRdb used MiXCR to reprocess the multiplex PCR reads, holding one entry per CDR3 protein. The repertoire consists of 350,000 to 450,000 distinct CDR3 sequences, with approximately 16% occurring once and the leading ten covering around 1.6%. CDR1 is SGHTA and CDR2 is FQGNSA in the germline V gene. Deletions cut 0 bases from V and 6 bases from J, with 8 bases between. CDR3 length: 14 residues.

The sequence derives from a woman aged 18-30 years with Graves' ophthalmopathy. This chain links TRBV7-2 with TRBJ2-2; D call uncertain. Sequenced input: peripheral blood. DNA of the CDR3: TGTGCCAGCAGCTTAGCGCTACGTCCCGGGGAGCTGTTTTTT. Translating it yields CASSLALRPGELFF.